A single sample gave rise to the 7 T cell receptor beta chains below, sequenced in a study of T cells in localized non-small cell lung cancer. The assay was immunoSEQ multiplex PCR, and TCRdb's table has in-frame clones only and misses some. The sample lists roughly 67,000 clones, 70% to 90% occurring once. Sequencing used peripheral blood, obtained before any cancer treatment. The receptor source for this set is a female donor of 60 years or more with stage I lung adenocarcinoma.

This clone showed up just once. The rearrangement uses TRBV10-3 and TRBJ2-2; perhaps D is TRBD1 or TRBD2 (5 bases each). V lost 6 bases to trimming and J lost 3 bases, with 14 bases between them. The CDR3 covers 15 residues. Germline lookup yields CDR1 ENHRY and CDR2 SYGVKD. This CDR3 is CAIRNKGRDTGELFF. In DNA, the CDR3 is TGTGCCATCAGGAACAAGGGACGGGACACCGGGGAGCTGTTTTTT.

The CDR3 spells CASSIAVREYYEQYF. In DNA, the CDR3 is TGTGCCAGTAGTATAGCGGTAAGGGAATACTACGAGCAGTACTTC. The rearrangement joins TRBV19 to TRBJ2-7; D is unresolved. The V gene lost 1 base and the J gene lost 3 bases, with 13 bases spanning the gap. The CDR3 loop spans 15 amino acids. Germline loops: CDR1 LNHDA, CDR2 SQIVND (reference sequence).

This clone has only one observation. The rearrangement links TRBV18 to TRBJ2-3, with a tentative D call TRBD2 (6 bases). This CDR3 spans 15 amino acids. V lost 1 base and J lost 4, with 12 bases in between. The germline V gene encodes CDR1 KGHSH and CDR2 LQKENI. The CDR3 protein is CASSPLAPGADTQYF. The CDR3 DNA reads TGTGCCAGCTCACCACTAGCGCCGGGGGCAGATACGCAGTATTTT.

This CDR3 reads CASSYGQTNQPQHF. The CDR3 DNA reads as TGTGCCAGCAGCTATGGACAGACCAATCAGCCCCAGCATTTT. The genes are TRBV9 and TRBJ1-5; a possible D gene is TRBD1 (6 bases). The CDR3 has 14 residues. Trimming removed 4 bases from V and 3 bases from J, with 11 bases in between. Germline V gene lookup returns CDR1 SGDLS and CDR2 YYNGEE.

Here the CDR3 reads CASSLALTGELFF. The CDR3 nucleotides read TGTGCCAGCAGCTTGGCCCTCACCGGGGAGCTGTTTTTT. The chain has TRBV5-4 and TRBJ2-2; no definite D call. The ends were cut back, 0 bases at V and 4 bases at J, with 4 bases in the middle. CDR1 is SGHNT and CDR2 is YYREEE in the germline V gene (reference sequence). This CDR3 region has 13 residues.

This sequence joins TRBV27 and TRBJ1-2, with 11 positions matching TRBD1. Germline CDR1 MNHEY, CDR2 SMNVEV (reference sequence). V shed 2 bases and J 4 bases; nucleotides not matched to a gene: 9. The CDR3 sequence is 17 residues long. CDR3 sequence (DNA): TGTGCCAGCAGTTTACGGGGACAGGGGGTAGTAGGCTATGGCTACACCTTC. It codes for CASSLRGQGVVGYGYTF.

A word on this clone: Other DNA sequences from this sample encode an identical CDR3 as well. The V gene is TRBV6-5, the J gene TRBJ1-2; a weak D match, TRBD1 (5 bases). V shed 5 bases and J shed 3 bases, with 7 bases lying between them. CDR1 is MNHEY, CDR2 SVGAGI, per germline. This CDR3 is 12 amino acids long. CDR3 protein: CASSRGDYGYTF. DNA of the CDR3: TGTGCCAGCAGTCGAGGGGACTATGGCTACACCTTC.